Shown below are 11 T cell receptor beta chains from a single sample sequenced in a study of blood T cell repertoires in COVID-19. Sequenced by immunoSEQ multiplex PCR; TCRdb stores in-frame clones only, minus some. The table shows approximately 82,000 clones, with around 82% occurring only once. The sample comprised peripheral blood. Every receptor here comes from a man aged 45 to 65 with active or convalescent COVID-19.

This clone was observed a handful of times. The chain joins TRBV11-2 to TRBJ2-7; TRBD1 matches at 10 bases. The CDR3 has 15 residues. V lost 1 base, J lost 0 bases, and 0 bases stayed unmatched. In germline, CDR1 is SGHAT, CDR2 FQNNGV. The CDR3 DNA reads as TGTGCCAGCAGCTTAGGGACAGGGGGCTCCTACGAGCAGTACGTC. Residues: CASSLGTGGSYEQYV.

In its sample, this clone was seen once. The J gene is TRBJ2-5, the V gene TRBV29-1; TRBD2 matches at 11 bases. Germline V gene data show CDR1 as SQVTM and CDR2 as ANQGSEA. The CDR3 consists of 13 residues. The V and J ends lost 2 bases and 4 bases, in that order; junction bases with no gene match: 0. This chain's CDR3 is CSVETSGGETQYF. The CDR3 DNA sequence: TGCAGCGTTGAAACTAGCGGGGGAGAGACCCAGTACTTC.

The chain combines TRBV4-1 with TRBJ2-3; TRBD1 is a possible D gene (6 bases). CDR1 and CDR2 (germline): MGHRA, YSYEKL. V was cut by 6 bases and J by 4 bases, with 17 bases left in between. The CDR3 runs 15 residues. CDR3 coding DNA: TGCGCCAGCAGTGGGTACAGGGTGAGCGCAGATACGCAGTATTTT. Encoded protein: CASSGYRVSADTQYF.

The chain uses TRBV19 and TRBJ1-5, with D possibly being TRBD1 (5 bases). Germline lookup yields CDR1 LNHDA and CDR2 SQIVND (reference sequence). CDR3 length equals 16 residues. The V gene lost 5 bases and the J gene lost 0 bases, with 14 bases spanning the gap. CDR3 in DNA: TGTGCCAGTAGTGTGCTGGACATGAATAGCAATCAGCCCCAGCATTTT. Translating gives CASSVLDMNSNQPQHF.

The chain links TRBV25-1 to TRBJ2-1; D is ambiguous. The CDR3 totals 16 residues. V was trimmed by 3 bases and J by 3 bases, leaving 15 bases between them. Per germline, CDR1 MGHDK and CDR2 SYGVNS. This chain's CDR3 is CASSDPGPFLYNEQFF. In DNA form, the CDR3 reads TGTGCCAGCAGTGACCCAGGCCCATTCCTCTACAATGAGCAGTTCTTC.

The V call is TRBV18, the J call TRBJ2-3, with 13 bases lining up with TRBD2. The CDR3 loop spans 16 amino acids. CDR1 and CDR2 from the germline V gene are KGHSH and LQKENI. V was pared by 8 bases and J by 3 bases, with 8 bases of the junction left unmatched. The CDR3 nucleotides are TGTGCCAGCCGACTATCACTAGCGGGGGGGACAGATACGCAGTATTTT. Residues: CASRLSLAGGTDTQYF.

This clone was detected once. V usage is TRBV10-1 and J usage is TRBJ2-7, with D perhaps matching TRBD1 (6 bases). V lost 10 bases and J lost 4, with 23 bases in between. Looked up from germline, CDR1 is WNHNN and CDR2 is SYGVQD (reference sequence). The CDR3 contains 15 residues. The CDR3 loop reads CATKLQQGKFYEQYF. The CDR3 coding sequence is TGCGCCACGAAGCTCCAACAGGGAAAATTTTACGAGCAGTACTTC.

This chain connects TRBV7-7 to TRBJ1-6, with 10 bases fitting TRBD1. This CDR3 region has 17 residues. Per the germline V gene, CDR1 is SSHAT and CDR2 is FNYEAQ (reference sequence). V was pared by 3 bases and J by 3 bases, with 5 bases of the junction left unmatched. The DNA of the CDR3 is TGTGCCAGCAGCTTCCAGGACAGGGGGGACTATAATTCACCCCTCCACTTT. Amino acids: CASSFQDRGDYNSPLHF.

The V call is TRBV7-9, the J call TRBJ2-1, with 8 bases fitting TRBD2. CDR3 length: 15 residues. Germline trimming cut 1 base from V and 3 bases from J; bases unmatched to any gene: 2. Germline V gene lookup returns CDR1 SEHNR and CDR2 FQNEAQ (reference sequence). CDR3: CASSLDGGVYNEQFF. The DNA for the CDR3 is TGTGCCAGCAGCTTAGACGGGGGGGTCTACAATGAGCAGTTCTTC. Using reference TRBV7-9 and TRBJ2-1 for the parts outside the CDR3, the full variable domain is DTGVSQNPRHKITKRGQNVTFRCDPISEHNRLYWYRQTLGQGPEFLTYFQNEAQLEKSRLLSDRFSAERPKGSFSTLEIQRTEQGDSAMYLCASSLDGGVYNEQFFGPGTRLTVL.

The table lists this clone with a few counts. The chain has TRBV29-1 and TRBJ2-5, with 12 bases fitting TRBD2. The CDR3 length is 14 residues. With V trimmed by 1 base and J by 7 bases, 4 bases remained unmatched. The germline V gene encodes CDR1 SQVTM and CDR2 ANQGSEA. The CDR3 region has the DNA TGCAGCGTTGAAGTACTAGCGGGGGGCGTGACCCAGTACTTC. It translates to CSVEVLAGGVTQYF.

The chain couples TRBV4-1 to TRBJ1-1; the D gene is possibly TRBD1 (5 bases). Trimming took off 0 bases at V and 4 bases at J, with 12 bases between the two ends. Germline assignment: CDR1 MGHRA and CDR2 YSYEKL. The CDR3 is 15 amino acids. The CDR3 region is CASSQEGTLITEAFF. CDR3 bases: TGCGCCAGCAGCCAAGAGGGGACTCTTATCACTGAAGCTTTCTTT.